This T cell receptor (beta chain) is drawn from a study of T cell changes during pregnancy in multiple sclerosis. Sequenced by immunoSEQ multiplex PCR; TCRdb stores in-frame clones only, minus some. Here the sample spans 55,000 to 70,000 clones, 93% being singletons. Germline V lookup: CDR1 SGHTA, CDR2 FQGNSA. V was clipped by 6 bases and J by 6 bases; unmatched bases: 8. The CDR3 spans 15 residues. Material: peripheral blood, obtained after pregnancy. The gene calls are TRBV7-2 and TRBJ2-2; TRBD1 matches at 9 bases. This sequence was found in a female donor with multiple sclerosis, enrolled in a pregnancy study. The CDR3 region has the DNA TGTGCCAGCAGGCCAACAGGGGGCGGGGCCGGGGAGCTGTTTTTT. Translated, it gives CASRPTGGGAGELFF.